This T cell receptor (beta chain) appears in the sequencing data of a study of shared clonotypes between healthy human individuals. General observations from the study: When compared with the clonotypes that were shared by all four sorted-subset donors, the non-shared clonotypes turned out to have lower generation probabilities.

Comment on this clone: Its antigen is not known.

This CDR3 has 12 amino acids. Per germline, CDR1 MNHNS and CDR2 SASEGT. After removal of 2 bases from V and 13 bases from J, the junction contained 4 bases not matched to a gene. Assay used: immunoSEQ multiplex PCR; TCRdb lists only in-frame clones, some missing. This sample carries millions of clones, 90% to 95% of them seen once, and the ten largest clones take 0.1% to 0.15%. The genes are TRBV6-1 and TRBJ1-5; 8 nucleotides match TRBD1. The receptor was derived from a man between 18 and 29 years old in good health. Sequenced: naive CD4+ T cells sorted from blood. Sample subset: CD45RA+ positively selected. CDR3: CASSESDRVQHF. The CDR3 DNA is TGTGCCAGCAGTGAATCGGACAGGGTTCAGCATTTT.